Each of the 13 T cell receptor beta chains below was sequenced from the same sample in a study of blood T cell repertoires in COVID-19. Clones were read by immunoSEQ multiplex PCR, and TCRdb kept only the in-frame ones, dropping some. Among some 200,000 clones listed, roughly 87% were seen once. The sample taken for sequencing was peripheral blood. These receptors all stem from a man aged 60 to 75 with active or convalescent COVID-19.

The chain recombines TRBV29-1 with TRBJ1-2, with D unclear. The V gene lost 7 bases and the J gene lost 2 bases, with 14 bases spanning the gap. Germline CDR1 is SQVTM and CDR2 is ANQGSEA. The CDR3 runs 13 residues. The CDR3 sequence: CSARVPSNYGYTF. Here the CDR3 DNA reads TGCAGCGCTCGAGTCCCCTCCAACTATGGCTACACCTTC.

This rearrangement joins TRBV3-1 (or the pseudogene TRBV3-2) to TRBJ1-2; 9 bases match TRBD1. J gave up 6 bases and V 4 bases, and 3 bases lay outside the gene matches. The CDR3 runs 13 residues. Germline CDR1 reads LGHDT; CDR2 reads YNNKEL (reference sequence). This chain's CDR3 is CASSPGQGNGYTF. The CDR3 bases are TGTGCCAGCAGCCCGGGACAGGGAAATGGCTACACCTTC.

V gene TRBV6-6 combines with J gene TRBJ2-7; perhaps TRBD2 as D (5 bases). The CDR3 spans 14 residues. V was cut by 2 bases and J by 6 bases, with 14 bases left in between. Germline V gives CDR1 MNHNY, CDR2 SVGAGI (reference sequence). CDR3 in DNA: TGTGCCAGCAGTTACAGTCGGCCCGCGGGCGAGCAGTACTTC. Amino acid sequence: CASSYSRPAGEQYF.

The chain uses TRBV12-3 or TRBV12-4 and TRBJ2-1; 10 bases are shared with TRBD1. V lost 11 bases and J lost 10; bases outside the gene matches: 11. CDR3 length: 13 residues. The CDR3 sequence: CAGSDRGVGEQFF. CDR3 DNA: TGTGCCGGTTCGGACAGGGGGGTAGGGGAGCAGTTCTTC.

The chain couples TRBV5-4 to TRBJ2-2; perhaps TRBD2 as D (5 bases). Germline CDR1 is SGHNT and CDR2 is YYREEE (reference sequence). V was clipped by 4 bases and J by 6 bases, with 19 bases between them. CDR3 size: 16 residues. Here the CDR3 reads CASSPKGLLAPGELFF. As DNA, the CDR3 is TGTGCCAGCAGCCCAAAAGGACTTTTGGCCCCCGGGGAGCTGTTTTTT. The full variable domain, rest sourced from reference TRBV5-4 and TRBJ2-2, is ETGVTQSPTHLIKTRGQQVTLRCSSQSGHNTVSWYQQALGQGPQFIFQYYREEENGRGNFPPRFSGLQFPNYSSELNVNALELDDSALYLCASSPKGLLAPGELFFGEGSRLTVL.

CDR3 residues: CASSNREWVAV. The DNA of the CDR3 is TGTGCCAGCAGCAACAGGGAGTGGGTTGCGGTC. J is TRBJ2-7 and V is TRBV9; D is perhaps TRBD1 (6 bases). The CDR3 totals 11 residues. In germline, CDR1 is SGDLS, CDR2 YYNGEE.

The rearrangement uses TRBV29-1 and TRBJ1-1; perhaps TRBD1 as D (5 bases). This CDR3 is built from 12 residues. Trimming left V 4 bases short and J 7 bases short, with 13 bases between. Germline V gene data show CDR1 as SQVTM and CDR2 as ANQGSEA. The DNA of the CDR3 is TGCAGCGTTGCGGGGGGAGTTGGTGAAGCTTTCTTT. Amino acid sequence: CSVAGGVGEAFF.

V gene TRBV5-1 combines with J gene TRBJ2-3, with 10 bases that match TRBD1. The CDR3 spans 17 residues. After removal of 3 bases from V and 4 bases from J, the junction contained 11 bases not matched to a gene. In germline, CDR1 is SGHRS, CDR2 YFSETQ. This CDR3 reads CASSYQGQGSGADTQYF. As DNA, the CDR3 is TGCGCCAGCAGCTACCAGGGACAGGGGTCCGGGGCAGATACGCAGTATTTT.

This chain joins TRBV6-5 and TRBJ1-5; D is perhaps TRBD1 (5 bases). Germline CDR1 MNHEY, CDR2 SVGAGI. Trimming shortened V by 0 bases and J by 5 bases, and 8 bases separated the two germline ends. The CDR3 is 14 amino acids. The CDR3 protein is CASSYSGADQPQHF. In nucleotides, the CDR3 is TGTGCCAGCAGTTACTCAGGGGCCGATCAGCCCCAGCATTTT.

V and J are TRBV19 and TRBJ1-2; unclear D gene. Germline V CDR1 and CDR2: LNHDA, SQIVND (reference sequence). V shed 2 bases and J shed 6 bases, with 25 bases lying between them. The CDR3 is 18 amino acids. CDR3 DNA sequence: TGTGCCAGTAGTATAATCGTGGACGGGGTTAAAAGACGGGATGGCTACACCTTC. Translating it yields CASSIIVDGVKRRDGYTF.

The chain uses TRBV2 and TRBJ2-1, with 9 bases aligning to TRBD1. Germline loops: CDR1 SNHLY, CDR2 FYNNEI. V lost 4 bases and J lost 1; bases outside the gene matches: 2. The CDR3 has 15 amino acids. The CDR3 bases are TGTGCCAGCAGTGGCGGGACAGGGTCCTACAATGAGCAGTTCTTC. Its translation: CASSGGTGSYNEQFF.

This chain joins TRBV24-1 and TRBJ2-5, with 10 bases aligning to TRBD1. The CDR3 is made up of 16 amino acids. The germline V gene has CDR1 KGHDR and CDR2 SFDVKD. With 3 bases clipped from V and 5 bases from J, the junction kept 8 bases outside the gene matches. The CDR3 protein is CATSDHPGQGYETQYF. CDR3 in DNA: TGTGCCACCAGTGATCATCCGGGACAGGGGTACGAGACCCAGTACTTC.

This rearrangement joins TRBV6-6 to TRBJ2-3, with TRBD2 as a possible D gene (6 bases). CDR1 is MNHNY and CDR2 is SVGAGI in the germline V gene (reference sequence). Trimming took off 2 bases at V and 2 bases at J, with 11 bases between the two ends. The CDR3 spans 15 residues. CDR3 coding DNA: TGTGCCAGCAGTTACCCTAGCGCTGACACAGATACGCAGTATTTT. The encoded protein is CASSYPSADTDTQYF.